The source of this T cell receptor beta chain is a study of liver allograft versus peripheral blood T cells. Study background: Recipients' peripheral blood T cell receptor repertoires were compared with those in transplanted livers. Broader study findings: Liver allograft repertoires of T cell receptors reportedly diverged from peripheral blood repertoires.

From the reads, TCRdb called clonotypes with MiXCR, one entry per CDR3 protein. The sample shows over 10,000 distinct CDR3 sequences, 28% of them seen only once. The CDR3 is 14 residues long. The V gene end was trimmed by 8 bases and the J gene end by 3 bases; junction bases not matched to a gene: 9. In its sample, this clonotype was seen once. Antigen: not known. The TCR comes from a human patient who had a liver transplant. Part of the T cells may come from the graft donor. This rearrangement joins TRBV12-3 or TRBV12-4 to TRBJ1-1, with 7 bases matching TRBD1. The DNA for the CDR3 is TGTGCCAGCTCCGTGACAGGGTGGGACACTGAAGCTTTCTTT. Amino acid sequence: CASSVTGWDTEAFF.